This T cell receptor beta chain was retrieved from a study of T cell responses to AZD1222 COVID-19 vaccine (dated by TCRdb to the early 2020s). In the study overall: AZD1222 recipients given second doses at about 4 weeks or at about 12 weeks were pooled, since spike-specific TCR depth and breadth were not found to differ between the two schedules. TCR sequencing was performed for 230 to 250 trial participants, of whom around 210 were given two doses of AZD1222 and around 25 were given two doses of MenACWY control vaccine. Enrollment into the trials was organized by age into subgroups of 18-55, 56-69 and 70-plus years, and those subgroups contained roughly 140, 27 and 60 TCR-sequenced participants, respectively. Summary of the overall study and its limitations: A significant rise in spike-specific TCR breadth and depth was observed after two AZD1222 doses relative to day 0 and relative to MenACWY recipients. Participants were mostly white British and included more females than males, and it was suggested by the authors that clonal diversity may have been underestimated. In the small 56-69-year group, the increase in depth fell short of significance, most likely because of low power. CD4 TCRs associated with the vaccine covered the entire spike protein, and the dominant responses were in regions 160-218 and 743-854. Because no samples from the day 14 peak response were available, repertoires could be characterized only after the peak T cell response. Conclusions about previously exposed vaccinees are limited because only a handful of AZD1222 recipients were SARS-CoV-2 seropositive at baseline. Nearly half of unique spike-specific TCRs reportedly recognized epitopes outside regions mutated in the B.1.351 and B.1.1.7 variants.

This sample's time point label indicates: baseline before first vaccination. Vaccinee samples were obtained from the UK trials COV001 and COV002, which included a single-blind randomized controlled phase 2/3 trial of AZD1222 (ChAdOx1 nCoV-19) in healthy adults. For TCRbeta chain sequencing, PBMC samples from trial participants were taken at day 0 and at day 28 after the second dose. On this clone itself: It lacks a known antigen. Base qualities are missing; no much larger clone stands one base away.

The cysteine opens and the phenylalanine closes a CDR3 of 17 amino acids. The sequence is cut down to CDR3 DNA, 51 bases in frame from base 1. CDR1 and CDR2 are drawn from the germline V gene (reference sequence): LNHDA, SQIVND. Compared with germline, V lacks 5 bases and J lacks 5 bases; bases without a gene match: 14. The CDR3 regions of human TCRbeta chains were analyzed by immunosequencing. For the original study's pipeline: Repertoire TCRs were matched against a reference library of SARS-CoV-2-specific TCRs generated with the MIRA antigen-specificity platform. Breadth meant the fraction of unique TCRs that were SARS-CoV-2-associated, whereas depth meant the fraction of total T cells that were SARS-CoV-2-associated. Using the MIRA data, every spike-specific TCR was mapped to the spike region that the TCR reacted to and assigned to either a CD4 or a CD8 class. Log10-transformed breadth and depth values were compared by one-way ANOVA with Sidak's multiple comparisons tests. TCRdb retrieved this table from immuneACCESS and kept in-frame rearrangements only. Not all clones are present; in checked studies, unresolved V genes account for under half, and no reason is known for the remainder. From that table come the V and J calls and clone size; the DNA was used to work out D and trimming. The sample data list 90,000 to 120,000 clones, and roughly 90% of these were observed just once. The ten largest make up 5.5% to 8.5% of the sample.

This clonotype was obtained from an adult in good health. Recombination connected TRBV19 to TRBJ2-1; the junction holds 8 bases that match TRBD2. This sample comprised peripheral blood, obtained on day 0 of AZD1222 vaccination. The DNA sequence follows: TGTGCCAGTAGTCTTACCCCAGCGGGAGCTGTCAACAATGAGCAGTTCTTC. Its protein is CASSLTPAGAVNNEQFF.